This TCR beta chain emerged from a study of T cell responses to AZD1222 COVID-19 vaccine. Study-level information: Second doses that came at about 4 or about 12 weeks were put together.

Measured with immunoSEQ multiplex PCR; TCRdb has only the in-frame clones, and not every one. The data show 65,000 to 75,000 clones, with 65% to 90% seen just once and under 6% held by the top ten. In this sample, this clone turned up once. Its antigen remains unidentified. Findings of the study overall: None of the repertoires were sampled until the peak T cell response had passed. The sample set comprised mostly white British donors with more females, and clonal diversity was possibly underestimated.

Trimming shortened V by 4 bases and J by 0 bases, and 14 bases separated the two germline ends. This CDR3 region has 16 residues. Germline-derived CDR1 and CDR2 are SEHNR and FQNEAQ (reference sequence). Sequencing was performed on peripheral blood, taken on day 0 of AZD1222 vaccination. The receptor was derived from an adult in good health. This chain links TRBV7-9 with TRBJ2-3, with unresolved D. CDR3 DNA: TGTGCCAGCAGCTCCCCCGGGTCCCGGAGCACAGATACGCAGTATTTT. Amino acids: CASSSPGSRSTDTQYF.